This TCR beta chain was captured in a study of T cells expressing NK-cell markers. Whole-study context: In sorted CD3+CD56+NKG2C+, CD3+CD56+NKG2C- and CD3+CD56-NKG2C+ T cells, TCR beta repertoires were obtained. Just one sequenced donor of eight was HCMV-seronegative, while seven were seropositive. Study outcomes and limitations: The study did not resolve the HCMV specificity of expanded NKG2C+ T cell clones.

On this clonotype: The antigen is not known.

The CDR3 is 11 amino acids. CDR1 is DFQATT, CDR2 SNEGSKA, per germline (reference sequence). The authors made TCR beta cDNA libraries by 5'RACE template switching. This switching added a universal primer site and UMIs. TCRdb processed the 5' RACE reads again and assigns one entry to each CDR3 protein, with no DNA. Its table lists 450,000 to 600,000 distinct CDR3 sequences. The material sequenced was blood T cells: a sorted CD56 or NKG2C T cell subset, CD4+ or CD8+ T cells, or bulk PBMC T cells (not recorded which). J is TRBJ1-2 and V is TRBV20-1. The TCR comes from a man younger than 35 in good health. CDR3 sequence: CSLKPEDGYTF.